Presented here are 13 T cell receptor beta chains from one specimen sequenced in a study of cytomegalovirus exposure and HLA in healthy donors. TCRdb's table, derived via immunoSEQ multiplex PCR, lists solely in-frame clones and lacks some. Of fewer than 250,000 clones in the sample, 80% to 90% are singletons; the top ten hold approximately 2%. The sequenced material came from PBMCs. The receptors shown here come from a young woman in good health and CMV-seropositive.

The chain couples TRBV5-1 to TRBJ2-5, with a possible D match to TRBD1 (6 bases). CDR1 and CDR2 from the germline V gene are SGHRS and YFSETQ. The V end was cut by 7 bases, the J end by 4 bases, with 20 bases between. The CDR3 length is 15 residues. CDR3 sequence (DNA): TGCGCCAGCGGACCTCTAACAGGGAACGGAGAGACCCAGTACTTC. Translated: CASGPLTGNGETQYF.

The V and J genes are TRBV30 and TRBJ2-7; 12 nucleotides align to TRBD1. This CDR3 region has 16 residues. Germline V gene sequence: CDR1 GTSNPN, CDR2 SVGIG (reference sequence). The J segment lost 3 bases and the V segment lost 2 bases, leaving 8 bases of the junction unmatched. Here the CDR3 DNA reads TGTGCCTGGAGTCCGGGACAGGGGGCTATGGGCTACGAGCAGTACTTC. This gives the protein CAWSPGQGAMGYEQYF.

The V and J genes are TRBV28 and TRBJ2-1; 9 bases match TRBD2. Per germline, CDR1 MDHEN and CDR2 SYDVKM. Trimming at V came to 3 bases and at J to 8 bases, leaving 8 bases not matched to a gene. The CDR3 consists of 15 residues. CDR3 DNA: TGTGCCAGCAGTTTTGGTCTAGCGGGAACCGATGAGCAGTTCTTC. This translates into CASSFGLAGTDEQFF.

This clone was found once. The chain has TRBV4-1 and TRBJ2-1, with 11 nucleotides matching TRBD2. This CDR3 spans 15 amino acids. Looked up from germline, CDR1 is MGHRA and CDR2 is YSYEKL. Trimming took 3 bases from V and 4 from J; bases not matched to a gene: 2. CDR3: CASSQGLAVYNEQFF. DNA for the CDR3: TGCGCCAGCAGCCAGGGACTAGCGGTTTACAATGAGCAGTTCTTC.

This sequence joins TRBV6-5 and TRBJ1-2; perhaps TRBD1 as D (6 bases). The length of the CDR3 is 13 residues. The V end lost 6 bases, the J end lost 7 bases, and 15 bases lay between the germline ends. CDR1 and CDR2 (germline): MNHEY, SVGAGI. For the CDR3, the DNA is TGTGCCAGCAGCCGACAGGAATTCGGTGGCTACACCTTC. Amino acids: CASSRQEFGGYTF.

The J gene is TRBJ1-4, the V gene TRBV30; D gene unclear. Trimming took off 3 bases at V and 0 bases at J, with 8 bases between the two ends. Germline values: CDR1 GTSNPN, CDR2 SVGIG (reference sequence). The CDR3 covers 14 residues. This CDR3 reads CAWRLLSTNEKLFF. CDR3 nucleotides: TGTGCCTGGAGATTACTATCAACTAATGAAAAACTGTTTTTT.

The chain is built from TRBV6-5 and TRBJ1-1; 7 bases align to TRBD1. V trimming: 10 bases; J trimming: 4 bases; junction bases outside the gene matches: 15. There are 15 residues in the CDR3. Germline V gene lookup returns CDR1 MNHEY and CDR2 SVGAGI. The CDR3 DNA is TGTGCCACCCTCGAAGGGGGCGCGACGCCCACTGAAGCTTTCTTT. As protein: CATLEGGATPTEAFF.

This sequence joins TRBV5-1 and TRBJ1-1; D unclear. The CDR3 covers 14 residues. V lost 4 bases to trimming and J lost 1 base, with 11 bases between them. Germline-derived CDR1 and CDR2 are SGHRS and YFSETQ. The CDR3 reads CASSMTGSNTEAFF. CDR3 coding DNA: TGCGCCAGCAGCATGACGGGATCGAACACTGAAGCTTTCTTT.

This sequence joins TRBV7-9 and TRBJ2-5; the D gene is possibly TRBD1 (6 bases). The CDR3 covers 17 residues. Trimming took off 4 bases at V and 5 bases at J, with 23 bases between the two ends. The germline V gene encodes CDR1 SEHNR and CDR2 FQNEAQ (reference sequence). The DNA for the CDR3 is TGTGCCAGCAGCTCCCCCGCAGGACTCACGAGGGGGGAGACCCAGTACTTC. It yields the protein CASSSPAGLTRGETQYF.

J is TRBJ2-1 and V is TRBV5-1; D ambiguous. The germline V gene encodes CDR1 SGHRS and CDR2 YFSETQ. The CDR3 has 15 residues. V was trimmed by 0 bases and J by 6 bases, leaving 13 bases between them. The CDR3 sequence: CASSLDGRSGNEQFF. In nucleotides, the CDR3 is TGCGCCAGCAGCTTGGATGGCAGGTCCGGCAATGAGCAGTTCTTC.

The chain uses TRBV5-4 and TRBJ2-7, with TRBD1 identical over 9 bases. The CDR3 covers 15 residues. V shed 1 base, J shed 2 bases, and the junction held 4 bases outside the gene matches. Germline-derived CDR1 and CDR2 are SGHNT and YYREEE (reference sequence). The CDR3 loop is CASSLSGDRAYEQYF. DNA for the CDR3: TGTGCCAGCAGCTTGAGTGGGGACAGGGCCTACGAGCAGTACTTC.

This clone was counted once. This sequence joins TRBV5-8 and TRBJ2-2, with D perhaps matching TRBD1 (5 bases). V shed 6 bases and J shed 4 bases, with 13 bases lying between them. In germline, CDR1 is SGHTS, CDR2 YDEGEE. There are 14 residues in the CDR3. CDR3 sequence reads: CASTLRGGTGELFF. The CDR3 nucleotides are TGTGCCAGCACCCTAAGGGGCGGCACCGGGGAGCTGTTTTTT.

The chain links TRBV27 to TRBJ1-1; 9 nucleotides line up with TRBD1. Unmatched junction bases numbered 16, after V lost 5 bases and J lost 9 bases. Germline lookup yields CDR1 MNHEY and CDR2 SMNVEV (reference sequence). CDR3 size: 16 residues. In nucleotides, the CDR3 is TGTGCCAGCAGTCCTCGGTATTCCGGGACAGGGCGACAAGCTTTCTTT. Translation: CASSPRYSGTGRQAFF.